This TCR beta chain derives from a study of blood T cell repertoires in COVID-19. Study background: Sites in the United States, Italy and Spain provided acute and convalescent COVID-19 samples.

In this sample, this clone turned up once. The germline CDR1 and CDR2 sequences are SEHNR and FQNEAQ (reference sequence). The CDR3 loop spans 16 amino acids. The V end lost 1 base, the J end lost 1 base, and 13 bases lay between the germline ends. As processed by the authors: The assay estimated nucleated cells by amplifying reference gene primers. Produced via immunoSEQ multiplex PCR; TCRdb's table is partial and in-frame only. The V and J calls and the clone size are those of that table, but D and trimming were determined from the DNA. There are under 350,000 clones in the sample; 80% to 90% occur only once, and roughly 4% lies in the top ten.

Sequencing was performed on PBMCs or T cells enriched from blood (not recorded which). The V gene is TRBV7-9, the J gene TRBJ1-1; unclear D gene. The sequence was collected from a woman in her thirties or forties with acute COVID-19. CDR3 nucleotide sequence: TGTGCCAGCAGCTTAGACGTCGGGGTAAGGAACACTGAAGCTTTCTTT. Translation gives CASSLDVGVRNTEAFF.